Below are 11 T cell receptor beta chains sequenced from a single sample in a study of identical twins. TCRdb re-derived calls from the 5' RACE reads in MiXCR, one entry per CDR3 protein. The data hold hundreds of thousands of distinct CDR3 sequences, with approximately 13% observed a single time. This same sample was also taken into another study, of yellow fever vaccine responses in identical twins.

The sample taken for sequencing was PBMCs. The receptors shown here come from a woman younger than 30 in good health.

J is TRBJ2-5 and V is TRBV12-3 or TRBV12-4, with D possibly matching TRBD2 (7 bases). The CDR3 totals 16 residues. Deletions cut 4 bases from V and 2 bases from J, with 17 bases between. The CDR3 sequence: CASSWGGPISQETQYF. Written as DNA, the CDR3 is TGTGCCAGCAGTTGGGGGGGGCCAATTTCGCAAGAGACCCAGTACTTC.

The sample holds a few counts of this clonotype. The CDR3 DNA is TGTGCCAGCAGCAACCGGGACAGGAGAGCTAACTATGGCTACACCTTC. Translated, it gives CASSNRDRRANYGYTF. V and J are TRBV7-8 and TRBJ1-2; 8 nucleotides line up with TRBD1. There are 16 residues in the CDR3. Trimming cost V 5 bases and J 0 bases; bases outside gene matches: 8. CDR1 is SGHVS and CDR2 is FQNEAQ in the germline V gene.

This clonotype was observed a handful of times. The chain has TRBV20-1 and TRBJ1-6; a possible D gene is TRBD1 (6 bases). V dropped 5 bases and J dropped 9 bases, with 17 bases sitting between them. Germline V lookup: CDR1 DFQATT, CDR2 SNEGSKA (reference sequence). The CDR3 covers 14 residues. The CDR3 DNA reads as TGCAGTGCTGCCAGGGGTCCGCCCGGTTCACCCCTCCACTTT. It translates to CSAARGPPGSPLHF.

The J gene is TRBJ2-3, the V gene TRBV29-1; a weak D match, TRBD1 (6 bases). CDR3 length: 13 amino acids. CDR1 and CDR2 from the germline V gene are SQVTM and ANQGSEA. V was cut by 5 bases and J by 4 bases, with 13 bases left in between. CDR3 loop: CSVSGGASDTQYF. The CDR3 DNA follows: TGCAGCGTTTCTGGGGGCGCATCAGATACGCAGTATTTT.

In its sample, this clonotype was seen a few times. The chain links TRBV12-3 or TRBV12-4 to TRBJ2-1, with D possibly called TRBD1 or TRBD2 (5 bases each). The CDR3 extends over 15 amino acids. The V gene lost 1 base and the J gene lost 4 bases, with 11 bases spanning the gap. The CDR3 DNA is TGTGCCAGCAGTTTAGGGGGGACCCAATACAATGAGCAGTTCTTC. It encodes CASSLGGTQYNEQFF.

There are a few counts of this clonotype. The rearrangement links TRBV6-1 to TRBJ1-5, with D possibly matching TRBD1 (5 bases). This CDR3 has 14 amino acids. The V end lost 7 bases, the J end lost 2 bases, and 12 bases lay between the germline ends. Germline CDR1 is MNHNS and CDR2 is SASEGT. The CDR3 DNA is TGTGCCAGCAACGTCATGGGGGGCAATCAGCCCCAGCATTTT. Translation: CASNVMGGNQPQHF.

The rearrangement links TRBV5-1 to TRBJ2-1, with D tentatively TRBD1 (6 bases). The V gene's germline CDR1 is SGHRS and CDR2 YFSETQ. The CDR3 is made up of 16 amino acids. Deletions cut 0 bases from V and 0 bases from J, with 10 bases between. The CDR3 bases are TGCGCCAGCAGCTTGGCCTCGGGACACTCCTACAATGAGCAGTTCTTC. It translates to CASSLASGHSYNEQFF. Full variable domain (missing parts from reference TRBV5-1 and TRBJ2-1): KAGVTQTPRYLIKTRGQQVTLSCSPISGHRSVSWYQQTPGQGLQFLFEYFSETQRNKGNFPGRFSGRQFSNSRSEMNVSTLELGDSALYLCASSLASGHSYNEQFFGPGTRLTVL.

The V call is TRBV7-2, the J call TRBJ2-1; 8 bases align to TRBD2. This CDR3 is 18 amino acids long. V gave up 0 bases and J gave up 0 bases; unmatched junction bases: 7. Germline CDR1 is SGHTA and CDR2 is FQGNSA. The CDR3, as DNA: TGTGCCAGCAGCTTAGCAGCCGGGACTAGGAGCTCCTACAATGAGCAGTTCTTC. It yields the protein CASSLAAGTRSSYNEQFF.

This chain links TRBV5-1 with TRBJ1-1, with 10 bases lining up with TRBD1. The CDR3 consists of 21 residues. V lost 1 base and J lost 1; bases outside the gene matches: 19. In germline, CDR1 is SGHRS, CDR2 YFSETQ. CDR3 protein: CASSLTAAGPGTGVKNTEAFF. DNA of the CDR3: TGCGCCAGCAGCTTGACTGCCGCTGGCCCTGGGACAGGGGTTAAGAACACTGAAGCTTTCTTT.

This chain links TRBV24-1 with TRBJ2-2; TRBD1 aligns across 8 bases. The V and J ends lost 4 bases and 1 base, in that order; junction bases with no gene match: 4. Germline assignment: CDR1 KGHDR and CDR2 SFDVKD. The CDR3 length is 16 residues. The CDR3, as DNA: TGTGCCACCAGTGACCCCGACAGGGGGAACACCGGGGAGCTGTTTTTT. This codes for CATSDPDRGNTGELFF.

This rearrangement joins TRBV3-1 to TRBJ1-1; D gene unclear. The CDR3 is made up of 14 amino acids. V shed 0 bases and J shed 3 bases, with 8 bases lying between them. Germline V lookup: CDR1 LGHDT, CDR2 YNNKEL (reference sequence). CDR3 sequence: CASSQEAGYTEAFF. The CDR3 DNA sequence: TGTGCCAGCAGCCAAGAGGCCGGATACACTGAAGCTTTCTTT. The full variable domain, in which reference TRBV3-1 and TRBJ1-1 provide the parts outside the CDR3, is DTAVSQTPKYLVTQMGNDKSIKCEQNLGHDTMYWYKQDSKKFLKIMFSYNNKELIINETVPNRFSPKSPDKAHLNLHINSLELGDSAVYFCASSQEAGYTEAFFGQGTRLTVV.